The 2 T cell receptor beta chains given below trace back to one sample, sequenced in a study of regulatory T cells in long-lasting Graves disease. Combining iRepertoire HTBI primers with Arm-PCR of CDR3 regions, the authors built TCR beta libraries. TCRdb recomputed calls from the multiplex PCR reads with MiXCR, one row per CDR3 protein. The sample includes some 410,000 distinct CDR3 sequences, roughly 17% of them seen just once. Time point defined: newly diagnosed GD, antithyroid drugs for less than 3 months. PBMCs provided the RNA from which the TCR library was made. This sample was shared with a second study, whose subject was T cells in Graves' hyperthyroidism and ophthalmopathy.

Sequenced here: peripheral blood mononuclear cells (PBMCs), sampled at new diagnosis, from a patient treated with antithyroid drugs. Receptors originate from a woman aged 25 to 39 with Graves disease.

This clonotype has at least ten counts. V is TRBV27 and J is TRBJ1-2; no definite D call. Trimming cost V 4 bases and J 9 bases, with 9 bases left between them. Germline-derived CDR1 and CDR2 are MNHEY and SMNVEV (reference sequence). This CDR3 region has 11 residues. The DNA of the CDR3 is TGTGCCAGCAGTTCCGGTCGGAGCTACACCTTC. Its translation is CASSSGRSYTF.

This clonotype has ten or more counts. The chain couples TRBV7-9 to TRBJ2-3; D is undetermined. Per the germline V gene, CDR1 is SEHNR and CDR2 is FQNEAQ (reference sequence). V lost 4 bases to trimming and J lost 5 bases, with 7 bases between them. The CDR3 totals 12 residues. The DNA for the CDR3 is TGTGCCAGCAGCTACCAAAAAGATACGCAGTATTTT. The encoded protein is CASSYQKDTQYF.